One and the same sample provided the 10 T cell receptor beta chains below, sequenced in a study of blood T cell repertoires in COVID-19. Some clones are missing from TCRdb's copy, which holds only in-frame ones; the method was immunoSEQ multiplex PCR. The sample lists more than 95,000 clones, approximately 85% seen once, with 3.2% in the top ten. The sequencing input was peripheral blood. These receptors all come from an elderly woman with COVID-19, enrolled during active disease.

The CDR3 nucleotides are TGTGCCAGCAGTTATGACAGTTGGGGGCTAATCGGTGGCTACACCTTC. It yields the protein CASSYDSWGLIGGYTF. The chain employs TRBV6-5 and TRBJ1-2, with D possibly TRBD1 on 6 matching bases. CDR1 and CDR2 from the germline V gene are MNHEY and SVGAGI. The CDR3 extends over 16 amino acids. Trimming took off 3 bases at V and 7 bases at J, with 21 bases between the two ends.

The gene calls are TRBV3-1 (or the pseudogene TRBV3-2) and TRBJ2-1; 15 bases agree with TRBD2. The CDR3 is 16 residues long. CDR1 is LGHDT, CDR2 YNNKEL, per germline (reference sequence). Germline trimming cut 4 bases from V and 8 bases from J; bases unmatched to any gene: 6. As DNA, the CDR3 is TGTGCCAGCAGCCTAGGACTAGCGGGAGGGCCAGATGAGCAGTTCTTC. It yields the protein CASSLGLAGGPDEQFF.

The chain links TRBV27 to TRBJ1-3; TRBD1 is a possible D gene (6 bases). Germline lookup yields CDR1 MNHEY and CDR2 SMNVEV (reference sequence). V lost 0 bases and J 4 bases, leaving 13 bases between the germline ends. The CDR3 contains 16 residues. In nucleotides, the CDR3 is TGTGCCAGCAGTTTATCGATGTTGGGGGCAGGAAACACCATATATTTT. Translated: CASSLSMLGAGNTIYF.

This chain links TRBV4-1 with TRBJ2-3; a possible D gene is TRBD1 (5 bases). This CDR3 spans 15 amino acids. Trimming left V 2 bases short and J 2 bases short, with 11 bases between. Per germline, CDR1 MGHRA and CDR2 YSYEKL. CDR3 loop: CASSQPTGPTDTQYF. CDR3 coding DNA: TGCGCCAGCAGCCAACCAACAGGACCCACAGATACGCAGTATTTT.

The V and J genes are TRBV28 and TRBJ2-4; perhaps TRBD2 as D (6 bases). Germline V gives CDR1 MDHEN, CDR2 SYDVKM. Trimming cost V 7 bases and J 0 bases, with 16 bases left between them. This CDR3 contains 16 residues. The CDR3 DNA follows: TGTGCCAGCAATACACACACTAGCCTAGCCAAAAACATTCAGTACTTC. Translated: CASNTHTSLAKNIQYF.

This chain joins TRBV10-3 and TRBJ2-3; tentatively, D is TRBD2 (6 bases). CDR1 is ENHRY, CDR2 SYGVKD, per germline. V was shortened by 2 bases and J by 7 bases, with 10 bases between the two germline ends. The CDR3 loop spans 13 amino acids. For the CDR3, the DNA is TGTGCCATCAGTGAGCTGGCGGGACATACGCAGTATTTT. This codes for CAISELAGHTQYF.

The V gene is TRBV6-5, the J gene TRBJ1-3; possible D gene TRBD1, 6 bases. Germline assignment: CDR1 MNHEY and CDR2 SVGAGI. Trimming stripped 0 bases from V and 2 bases from J, with 11 bases between. The CDR3 loop spans 16 amino acids. The CDR3 nucleotides read TGTGCCAGCAGTTACTCGAAACAGGGAGCTGGAAACACCATATATTTT. This gives the protein CASSYSKQGAGNTIYF.

The V gene is TRBV28, the J gene TRBJ2-7, with D tentatively TRBD2 (6 bases). This CDR3 has 13 amino acids. Trimming cost V 6 bases and J 3 bases, with 12 bases left between them. Per the germline V gene, CDR1 is MDHEN and CDR2 is SYDVKM. CDR3 coding DNA: TGTGCCAGCAGGCTGGGGACTTTCTACGAGCAGTACTTC. It yields the protein CASRLGTFYEQYF.

This chain connects TRBV25-1 to TRBJ1-2; 12 bases are shared with TRBD1. The CDR3 consists of 15 residues. V shed 6 bases, J shed 2 bases, and the junction held 4 bases outside the gene matches. CDR1 and CDR2 (germline): MGHDK, SYGVNS. CDR3 protein: CASRGQGAQNYGYTF. The DNA for the CDR3 is TGTGCCAGCAGGGGACAGGGGGCTCAAAACTATGGCTACACCTTC.

The CDR3 nucleotides are TGTGCCAGCAGTGACTCGCCTAGCGGAGATTACAATGAGCAGTTCTTC. Encoded protein: CASSDSPSGDYNEQFF. The chain combines TRBV6-4 with TRBJ2-1; 7 bases match TRBD2. V was pared by 0 bases and J by 4 bases, with 6 bases of the junction left unmatched. The germline CDR1 and CDR2 sequences are MRHNA and SNTAGT. This CDR3 has 16 residues.